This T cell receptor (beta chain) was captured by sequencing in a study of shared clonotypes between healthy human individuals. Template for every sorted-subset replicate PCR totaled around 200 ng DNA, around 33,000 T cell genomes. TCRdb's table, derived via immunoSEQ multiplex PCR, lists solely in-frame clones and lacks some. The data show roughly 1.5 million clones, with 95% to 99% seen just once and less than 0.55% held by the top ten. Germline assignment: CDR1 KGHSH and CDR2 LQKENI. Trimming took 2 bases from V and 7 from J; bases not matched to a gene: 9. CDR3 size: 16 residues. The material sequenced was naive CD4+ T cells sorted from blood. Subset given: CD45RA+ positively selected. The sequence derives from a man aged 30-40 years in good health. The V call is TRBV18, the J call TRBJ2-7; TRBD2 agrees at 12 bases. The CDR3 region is CASSPLTSGSFGEQYF. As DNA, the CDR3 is TGTGCCAGCTCACCATTGACTAGCGGGAGTTTTGGTGAGCAGTACTTC. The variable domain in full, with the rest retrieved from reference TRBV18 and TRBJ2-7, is NAGVMQNPRHLVRRRGQEARLRCSPMKGHSHVYWYRQLPEEGLKFMVYLQKENIIDESGMPKERFSAEFPKEGPSILRIQQVVRGDSAAYFCASSPLTSGSFGEQYFGPGTRLTVT.